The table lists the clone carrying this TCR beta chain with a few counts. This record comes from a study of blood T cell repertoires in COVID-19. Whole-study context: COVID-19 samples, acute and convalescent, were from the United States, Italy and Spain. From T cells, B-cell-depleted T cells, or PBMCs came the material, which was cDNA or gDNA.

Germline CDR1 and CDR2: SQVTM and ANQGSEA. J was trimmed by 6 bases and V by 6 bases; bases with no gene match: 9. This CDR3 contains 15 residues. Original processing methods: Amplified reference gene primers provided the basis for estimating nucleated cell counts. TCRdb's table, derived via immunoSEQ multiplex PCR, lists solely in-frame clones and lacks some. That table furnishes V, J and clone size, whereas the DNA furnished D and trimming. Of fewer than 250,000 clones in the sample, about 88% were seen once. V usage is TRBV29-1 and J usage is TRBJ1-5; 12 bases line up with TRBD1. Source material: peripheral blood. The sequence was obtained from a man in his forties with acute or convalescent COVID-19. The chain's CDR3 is CSVLPGTGGGQPQHF. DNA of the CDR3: TGCAGCGTCCTACCCGGGACAGGGGGCGGTCAGCCCCAGCATTTT.